The 10 T cell receptor beta chains below were found in one sample sequenced in a study of tumor-infiltrating lymphocytes in primary liver carcinoma. TCR beta cDNA came from roughly 0.45 ug total RNA, primed with a constant-region primer. Three nested multiplex PCR rounds of slightly modified ARM-PCR generated TCR beta libraries. TRBV1-TRBV30 forward primers and a C-beta reverse primer were used in the first two PCR rounds, which each ran for approximately 11 cycles. TCRdb reprocessed the multiplex PCR reads with MiXCR, giving one entry per CDR3 protein. Among roughly 200,000 distinct CDR3 sequences listed, over 80% were seen once. Scientists recovered RNA and DNA together from about 20-30 mg of unsorted bulk tissue. The sequenced material came from tumor tissue from primary liver carcinoma. Every receptor here comes from a man aged 35-49 years with primary liver carcinoma and hepatitis B virus infection.

The J gene is TRBJ2-1, the V gene TRBV18; D possibly corresponds to TRBD2 (6 bases). Germline V gene data show CDR1 as KGHSH and CDR2 as LQKENI. The CDR3 sequence is 14 residues long. Trimming stripped 3 bases from V and 8 bases from J, with 14 bases between. The CDR3 region is CASSPLGGKDEQFF. CDR3 nucleotide sequence: TGTGCCAGCTCACCCCTAGGAGGGAAGGATGAGCAGTTCTTC.

This clonotype was found many times. V usage is TRBV6-5 and J usage is TRBJ2-1; 9 nucleotides align to TRBD2. The CDR3 is 16 amino acids. CDR1 is MNHEY and CDR2 is SVGAGI in the germline V gene. With V trimmed by 5 bases and J by 9 bases, 14 bases remained unmatched. CDR3 sequence reads: CASSPILAGRPGEQFF. The CDR3 nucleotides read TGTGCCAGCAGTCCTATCCTAGCGGGACGCCCTGGTGAGCAGTTCTTC.

This clonotype was observed a few times. The germline gene is not matched at one end of the junction; a read error may be the cause. The chain couples TRBV29-1 to TRBJ1-1, with D possibly being TRBD1 (5 bases). Germline V gives CDR1 SQVTM, CDR2 ANQGSEA. The CDR3 loop spans 15 amino acids. CDR3 bases: TGTAGCGTTTCCCCAGGTTGGGGGATGAACACTGAAGCTTTCTTT. Protein product: CSVSPGWGMNTEAFF.

Regarding this clonotype: The CDR3 end shows no conserved phenylalanine or tryptophan, and so a read error is likely. The CDR3 DNA sequence: TGTGCCAGCAGCCTGGGGCTGGCAAGGGATCAGTACCTC. It specifies CASSLGLARDQYL. The V and J genes are TRBV11-1 and TRBJ2-7, with a weak D call TRBD1 (5 bases). V was shortened by 5 bases and J by 10 bases, with 18 bases between the two germline ends. The CDR3 sequence is 13 residues long. Germline-derived CDR1 and CDR2 are SGHAT and FQDESV (reference sequence).

Worth noting for this clonotype: A much larger clone differs by one base, so this may be a read error. The chain uses TRBV30 and TRBJ2-7; TRBD1 matches 7 bases. The CDR3 has 13 amino acids. The germline V gene encodes CDR1 GTSNPN and CDR2 SVGIG (reference sequence). V lost 2 bases to trimming and J lost 2 bases; unmatched junction nucleotides: 3. The CDR3, as DNA: TGTGCCTGGAGTATACAGGGGCCCTACGAGCAGTACTTC. Translation: CAWSIQGPYEQYF.

The genes are TRBV6-6 and TRBJ1-4; D unresolved. The V gene's germline CDR1 is MNHNY and CDR2 SVGAGI (reference sequence). V shed 11 bases and J shed 0 bases, with 22 bases lying between them. This CDR3 has 17 residues. CDR3 DNA sequence: TGTGCCTACAGTTACTCGACCGGGCGTGCAACTAATGAAAAACTGTTTTTT. Protein: CAYSYSTGRATNEKLFF.

As concerns this clonotype: A junction end diverges from the germline sequence, so it may reflect a read error. This chain uses TRBV11-1 with TRBJ2-7; 7 bases match TRBD1. Germline CDR1 is SGHAT and CDR2 is FQDESV (reference sequence). The CDR3 loop spans 16 amino acids. In DNA form, the CDR3 reads TGTGTCAGCTGCTCTGGTCCGGGACAGTGTTCCTACGAGCAGTACTTC. This gives the protein CVSCSGPGQCSYEQYF.

This clonotype was seen only a few times. V gene TRBV29-1 combines with J gene TRBJ2-3, with 10 bases fitting TRBD2. J was trimmed by 5 bases and V by 6 bases; bases with no gene match: 8. CDR3 length equals 14 residues. Per germline, CDR1 SQVTM and CDR2 ANQGSEA. The CDR3 sequence: CSVSLAGVRDTQYF. CDR3 coding DNA: TGCAGCGTCAGTCTAGCGGGAGTAAGAGATACGCAGTATTTT.

About this clonotype: This may be a read error: a much more frequent sequence differs by one nucleotide. V gene TRBV28 combines with J gene TRBJ2-7, with D perhaps TRBD2 (5 bases). There are 16 residues in the CDR3. Germline V CDR1 and CDR2: MDHEN, SYDVKM. V lost 6 bases and J 6 bases, leaving 24 bases between the germline ends. The CDR3 reads CASSTPLGRSRLEQYF. The CDR3 region has the DNA TGTGCCAGCAGCACCCCCTTAGGGAGAAGCAGGCTCGAGCAGTACTTC.

Details on this clonotype: One end of the junction is discordant with germline, which a read error may explain. The V call is TRBV28, the J call TRBJ2-1; 9 bases are shared with TRBD2. This CDR3 has 15 amino acids. Germline values: CDR1 MDHEN, CDR2 SYDVKM. The CDR3 region is CTSRNSGSSYSEQFF. In DNA, the CDR3 is TGTACCAGCAGAAATAGCGGGAGCTCCTACAGTGAGCAGTTCTTC.